This T cell receptor beta chain was sequenced in a study of T-cell reconstitution after alpha-beta-depleted transplantation in children. Germline trimming cut 3 bases from V and 4 bases from J; bases unmatched to any gene: 4. CDR3 size: 15 residues. Molecular barcoding with unique molecular identifiers was used for the TCRbeta library. TCRdb passed the PCR reads through MiXCR, listing each CDR3 protein once. The table records about 340,000 distinct CDR3 sequences, 13% of them present only once. This clonotype has a handful of counts. The rearrangement uses TRBV12-3 or TRBV12-4 and TRBJ2-1; 9 bases align to TRBD1. The sample in question was PBMCs, obtained from the stem cell graft. The origin of this receptor is a human donor who donated a stem cell graft to a child with Fanconi anemia. In DNA, the CDR3 is TGTGCCAGCAGTTTCACAGGGGGCAGGTACAATGAGCAGTTCTTC. As protein: CASSFTGGRYNEQFF.